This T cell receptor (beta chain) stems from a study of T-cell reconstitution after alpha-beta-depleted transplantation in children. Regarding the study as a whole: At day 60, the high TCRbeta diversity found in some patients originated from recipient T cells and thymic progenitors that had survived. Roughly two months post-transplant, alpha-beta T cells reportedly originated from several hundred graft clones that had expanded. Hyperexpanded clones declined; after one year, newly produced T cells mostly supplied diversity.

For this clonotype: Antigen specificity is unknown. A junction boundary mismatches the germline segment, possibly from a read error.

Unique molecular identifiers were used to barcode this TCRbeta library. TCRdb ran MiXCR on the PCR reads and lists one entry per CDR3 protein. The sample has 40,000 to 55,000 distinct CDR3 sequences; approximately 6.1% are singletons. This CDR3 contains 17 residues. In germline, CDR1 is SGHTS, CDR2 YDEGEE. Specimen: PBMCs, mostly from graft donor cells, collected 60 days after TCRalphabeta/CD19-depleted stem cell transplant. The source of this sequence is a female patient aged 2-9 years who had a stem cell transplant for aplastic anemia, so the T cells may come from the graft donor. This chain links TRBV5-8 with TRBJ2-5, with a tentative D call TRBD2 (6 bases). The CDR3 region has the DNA TGTCCCAGCAGCTTGGTCGGTTTTGGGGGGAGTTATGAGACCCAGTACTTC. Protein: CPSSLVGFGGSYETQYF. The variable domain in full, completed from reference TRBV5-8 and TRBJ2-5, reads EAGVTQSPTHLIKTRGQQATLRCSPISGHTSVYWYQQALGLGLQFLLWYDEGEERNRGNFPPRFSGRQFPNYSSELNVNALELEDSALYLCPSSLVGFGGSYETQYFGPGTRLLVL.